This paragraph reports one T cell receptor beta chain. This clone has only a few counts. The clone's antigen remains unknown. No base qualities exist here, and no much larger clone lies one base off it. A single peripheral blood draw of approximately 120 mL on average was collected from each donor into heparinised tubes. A BD FACSAria II and a panel including CD45RO, CCR7, CD25, CD127, CD95 and CD27 were used to sort naive, central memory, regulatory and stem cell-like memory CD4+ T cells. A purity above 98% was achieved for all sorted populations. PBMCs were isolated right away by Lymphoprep density gradient centrifugation and were stained directly, without culture. So that batch effects would be minimized, each experiment stained and sorted samples in pairs, pairing one healthy donor with one patient. CDR1 KGHSH and CDR2 LQKENI are derived from the germline V gene. Spanning cysteine to valine, the CDR3 consists of 17 amino acids. The kept DNA is CDR3 alone, 51 bases in frame from the first base. V was cut back by 6 bases and J by 3 bases, leaving a gap of 24 bases between them.

The entire isolated RNA was reverse transcribed using the High Capacity cDNA Reverse Transcription Kit, and thus expressed TCRB transcripts were sequenced. Deep immunoSEQ sequencing was applied to naive, central memory and regulatory T cell samples, giving an average of about 3.7 million total reads per sample. Sorted cells were lysed in RLT buffer and RNA was extracted with DNase-treated RNeasy Micro or Mini kits, depending on cell number. Each cell subset was processed on its own to prevent cross-contamination, while patient and healthy donor samples were processed together. Using the immunoSEQ multiplex PCR, TCRB sequences were amplified from cDNA into 87-bp fragments spanning the CDR3 region. Amplicons were sequenced on the Illumina HiSeq platform. In the authors' own workflow: Synthetic template baselines were used to correct PCR bias computationally, reads within Hamming distance 2 were collapsed, and singletons that could not be merged were discarded. Reads were aligned against IMGT to assign V, D and J genes, CDR3 length and insertions or deletions at six rearrangement sites. Within each subset, clonotype counts were normalized to sorted cell number, after which true diversity and Gini coefficients were computed with the tcR R package. Repertoire sharing was quantified using the overlap coefficient calculated on TCRB nucleotide sequences. As a proxy for the pre-selection repertoire, out-of-frame TCRB sequences from naive cells were analyzed. This is the immuneACCESS table as TCRdb keeps it, with only in-frame sequences that have V and J called. A part of the clones is gone; compared with another copy, unresolved V genes explain less than half, and the rest is unexplained. V and J calls and clone size are given by that table; D and trimming were obtained from the DNA. In this sample the table shows 400,000 to 450,000 clones, around 14% of which occur a single time. The biggest ten clones account for roughly 0.033% of the sample.

This entry belongs to a study of beta chain features in type 1 diabetes (dated by TCRdb to between 2018 and 2020). Regarding the study in general: Patients and healthy donors did not differ in mean age, gender distribution, total cell number or subset yield. Across all samples, roughly 110,000,000 sorted cells were examined, and cell number per subset correlated strongly with RNA yield. In the study, recently diagnosed type 1 diabetes patients and matched healthy donors were compared on the TCRB repertoires of their sorted circulating CD4+ T cell subsets. Regulatory and stem cell-like memory subsets were isolated from only 8 patients and about 8 healthy donors, whereas naive and central memory subsets came from all 30 or so donors. General study outcomes and caveats: Because cDNA rather than genomic DNA was sequenced, highly expressing activated cells could have been over-represented, although no difference in activation and CD3 levels was found between groups. Naive, central memory and regulatory TCRB repertoires appeared more similar among patients than among healthy donors. At VDJ recombination sites, type 1 diabetes patients had fewer insertions and more deleted nucleotides, which implies abnormalities in thymic rearrangement. Shorter templates might be favored by PCR, yet because patient and control samples were amplified and corrected together, any such skew would affect both groups equally. Type 1 diabetes patients showed a moderate but significant shortening of TCRB CDR3 length in all four CD4+ subsets. Only small numbers of individuals were included in the HLA sub-analyses, which left unresolved whether HLA type had any influence on TCRB rearrangement.

Sequences were obtained from naive CD4+ T cells from blood. The cell subset or site tag for this specimen amounts to: true naive CD4+ T cells. In this chain, TRBV18 is recombined with TRBJ2-7; the D gene cannot be resolved reliably. This TCR came from a man aged 30-40 years in good health. The DNA sequence is TGTGCCAGCTCGGGCGGATCGGTCACCCTCACATACTACGAGCAGTACGTC. Its protein product is CASSGGSVTLTYYEQYV.